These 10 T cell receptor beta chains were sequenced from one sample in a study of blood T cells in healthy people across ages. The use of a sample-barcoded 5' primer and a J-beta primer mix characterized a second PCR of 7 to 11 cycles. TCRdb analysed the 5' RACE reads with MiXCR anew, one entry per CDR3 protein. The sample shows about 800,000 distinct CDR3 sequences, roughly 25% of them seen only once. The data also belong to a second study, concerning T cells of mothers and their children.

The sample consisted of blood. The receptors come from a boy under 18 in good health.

CDR3 sequence: CASSLAGRYEQYF. The CDR3, as DNA: TGCGCCAGCAGCTTGGCCGGGCGGTACGAGCAGTACTTC. The rearrangement links TRBV5-1 to TRBJ2-7; D remains unclear. CDR3 length equals 13 residues. Per the germline V gene, CDR1 is SGHRS and CDR2 is YFSETQ. V was trimmed by 0 bases and J by 4 bases, leaving 8 bases between them.

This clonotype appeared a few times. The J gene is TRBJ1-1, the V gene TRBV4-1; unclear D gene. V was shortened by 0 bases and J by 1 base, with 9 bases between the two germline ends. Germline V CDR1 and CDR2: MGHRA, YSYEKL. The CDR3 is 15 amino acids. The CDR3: CASSQEEGSNTEAFF. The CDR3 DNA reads TGCGCCAGCAGCCAAGAGGAGGGCTCGAACACTGAAGCTTTCTTT.

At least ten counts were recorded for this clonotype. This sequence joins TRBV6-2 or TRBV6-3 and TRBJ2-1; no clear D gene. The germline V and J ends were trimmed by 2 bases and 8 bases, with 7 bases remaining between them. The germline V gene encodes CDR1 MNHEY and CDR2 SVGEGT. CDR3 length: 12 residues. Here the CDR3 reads CASSYGLHEQFF. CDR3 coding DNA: TGTGCCAGCAGTTACGGGCTCCATGAGCAGTTCTTC.

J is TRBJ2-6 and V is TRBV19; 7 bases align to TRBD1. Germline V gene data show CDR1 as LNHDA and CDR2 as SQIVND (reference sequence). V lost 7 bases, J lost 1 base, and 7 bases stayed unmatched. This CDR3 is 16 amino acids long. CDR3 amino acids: CASTDTTGSGANVLTF. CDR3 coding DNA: TGTGCCAGTACCGACACGACAGGGTCTGGGGCCAACGTCCTGACTTTC. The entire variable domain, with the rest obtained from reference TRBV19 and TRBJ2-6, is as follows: DGGITQSPKYLFRKEGQNVTLSCEQNLNHDAMYWYRQDPGQGLRLIYYSQIVNDFQKGDIAEGYSVSREKKESFPLTVTSAQKNPTAFYLCASTDTTGSGANVLTFGAGSRLTVL.

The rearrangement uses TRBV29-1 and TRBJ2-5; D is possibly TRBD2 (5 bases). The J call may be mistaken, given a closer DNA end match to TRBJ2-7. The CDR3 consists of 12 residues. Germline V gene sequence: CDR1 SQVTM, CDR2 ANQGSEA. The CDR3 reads CSVLEGPYEQYF. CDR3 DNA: TGCAGCGTTCTTGAGGGCCCTTACGAGCAGTACTTC.

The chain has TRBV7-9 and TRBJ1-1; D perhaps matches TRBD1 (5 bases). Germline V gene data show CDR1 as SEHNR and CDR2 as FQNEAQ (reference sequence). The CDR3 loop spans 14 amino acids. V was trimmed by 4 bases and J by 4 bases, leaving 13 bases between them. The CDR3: CASSWGSLSTEAFF. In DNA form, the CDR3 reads TGTGCCAGCAGCTGGGGCAGCCTGAGCACTGAAGCTTTCTTT.

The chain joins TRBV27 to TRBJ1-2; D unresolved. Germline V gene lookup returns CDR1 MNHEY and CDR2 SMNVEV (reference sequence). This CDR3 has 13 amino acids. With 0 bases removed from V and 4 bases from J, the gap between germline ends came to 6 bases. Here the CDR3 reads CASSLSGSYGYTF. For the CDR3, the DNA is TGTGCCAGCAGTTTATCAGGGAGCTATGGCTACACCTTC.

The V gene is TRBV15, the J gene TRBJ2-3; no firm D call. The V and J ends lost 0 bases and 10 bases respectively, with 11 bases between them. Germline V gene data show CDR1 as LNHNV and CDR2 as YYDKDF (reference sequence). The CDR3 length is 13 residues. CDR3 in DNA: TGTGCCACCAGCAGAGATCAGCCAGCTCCGCAGTATTTT. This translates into CATSRDQPAPQYF. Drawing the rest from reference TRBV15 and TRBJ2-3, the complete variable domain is DAMVIQNPRYQVTQFGKPVTLSCSQTLNHNVMYWYQQKSSQAPKLLFHYYDKDFNNEADTPDNFQSRRPNTSFCFLDIRSPGLGDTAMYLCATSRDQPAPQYFGPGTRLTVL.

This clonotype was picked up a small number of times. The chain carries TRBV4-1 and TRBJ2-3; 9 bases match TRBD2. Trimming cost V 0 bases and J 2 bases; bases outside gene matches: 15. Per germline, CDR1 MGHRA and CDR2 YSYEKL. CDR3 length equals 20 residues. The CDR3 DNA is TGCGCCAGCAGCCAAGATCCTGGTAGCGGGAGTTTCATGATCACAGATACGCAGTATTTT. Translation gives CASSQDPGSGSFMITDTQYF.

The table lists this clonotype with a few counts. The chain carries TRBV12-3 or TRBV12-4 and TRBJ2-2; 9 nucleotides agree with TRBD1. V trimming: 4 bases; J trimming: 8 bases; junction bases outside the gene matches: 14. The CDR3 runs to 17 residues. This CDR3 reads CASSWIHTGGPAGELFF. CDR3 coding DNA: TGTGCCAGCAGTTGGATTCACACAGGGGGCCCGGCAGGGGAGCTGTTTTTT.